This is a list of T cell receptor beta chains from one sample in a study of cytomegalovirus exposure and HLA in healthy donors. Repertoires were generated with immunoSEQ multiplex PCR, while TCRdb's copy carries only in-frame clones and drops some. This sample has 160,000 or so clones, with 82% found just once. Material for sequencing was PBMCs. Source of these receptors: a woman between 50 and 59 years old in good health and CMV-seropositive. CDR3s include the opening cysteine and the closing phenylalanine or tryptophan. The order of the fields is V gene, J gene, CDR3 protein.

V gene: TRBV11-2
J gene: TRBJ1-1
CDR3 protein: CASSLGGNTEAFF

V gene: TRBV29-1
J gene: TRBJ2-3
CDR3 protein: CSVGKGGSDTQYF

V gene: TRBV10-3
J gene: TRBJ1-6
CDR3 protein: CAISYQTGDNSPLHF

V gene: TRBV6-1
J gene: TRBJ1-6
CDR3 protein: CASRDSPISPLHF

V gene: TRBV9
J gene: TRBJ1-2
CDR3 protein: CASSADYRANYGYTF

V gene: TRBV13
J gene: TRBJ2-1
CDR3 protein: CASSPSGTGFSYNEQFF

V gene: TRBV4-1
J gene: TRBJ2-7
CDR3 protein: CASSPYHRVDEQYF

V gene: TRBV11-2
J gene: TRBJ2-3
CDR3 protein: CASSLDGLGSSGGNTDTQYF

V gene: TRBV5-1
J gene: TRBJ1-2
CDR3 protein: CASSITGGDYGYTF

V gene: TRBV6-6
J gene: TRBJ2-7
CDR3 protein: CASSSKQVNYEQYF

V gene: TRBV5-1
J gene: TRBJ2-5
CDR3 protein: CASSLDPGSGTQYF

V gene: TRBV5-1
J gene: TRBJ2-2
CDR3 protein: CASSFSGTGELFF

V gene: TRBV14
J gene: TRBJ1-2
CDR3 protein: CASSQVGGMFGYTF

V gene: TRBV18
J gene: TRBJ2-1
CDR3 protein: CASSPRRDRGYNEQFF

V gene: TRBV7-9
J gene: TRBJ2-5
CDR3 protein: CASSPRTEQETQYF

V gene: TRBV7-2
J gene: TRBJ1-6
CDR3 protein: CASSSKGGGRDSPLHF

V gene: TRBV30
J gene: TRBJ1-3
CDR3 protein: CAWDERSGNTIYF

V gene: TRBV7-2
J gene: TRBJ2-5
CDR3 protein: CASSLGGRETQYF

V gene: TRBV10-3
J gene: TRBJ2-7
CDR3 protein: CAISEPNEQYF

V gene: TRBV5-1
J gene: TRBJ2-3
CDR3 protein: CASSRDRGRTDTQYF

V gene: TRBV5-1
J gene: TRBJ1-2
CDR3 protein: CASSLVVGVHYGYTF

V gene: TRBV4-1
J gene: TRBJ1-6
CDR3 protein: CASTQAGGGSPLHF

V gene: TRBV10-1
J gene: TRBJ2-7
CDR3 protein: CASSEPAGAGDEQYF

V gene: TRBV6-5
J gene: TRBJ1-2
CDR3 protein: CASSYAGDGYTF

V gene: TRBV19
J gene: TRBJ2-7
CDR3 protein: CASSIGVGSSCEQYF

V gene: TRBV2
J gene: TRBJ2-2
CDR3 protein: CASSAEGGQRTGELFF

V gene: TRBV27
J gene: TRBJ2-7
CDR3 protein: CASSLDRVQQYF

V gene: TRBV7-9
J gene: TRBJ1-5
CDR3 protein: CASSAGGQPQHF

V gene: TRBV13
J gene: TRBJ2-7
CDR3 protein: CASAVSGTSQYEQYF

V gene: TRBV30
J gene: TRBJ2-2
CDR3 protein: CAWSFIGELFF

V gene: TRBV5-1
J gene: TRBJ2-3
CDR3 protein: CASSLASGGLTSTDTQYF

V gene: TRBV4-2
J gene: TRBJ2-2
CDR3 protein: CASSQAGRVDTGELFF

V gene: TRBV7-2
J gene: TRBJ2-3
CDR3 protein: CASSPRPSGGSSTDTQYF

V gene: TRBV27
J gene: TRBJ1-2
CDR3 protein: CASSLYYGQGGGYGYTF

V gene: TRBV27
J gene: TRBJ1-6
CDR3 protein: CASSLGTGGSPLHF

V gene: TRBV5-1
J gene: TRBJ1-1
CDR3 protein: CASSLSGSDTEAFF

V gene: TRBV10-3
J gene: TRBJ1-1
CDR3 protein: CATASGAGDTEAFF

V gene: TRBV6-5
J gene: TRBJ2-2
CDR3 protein: CASSYGTGATGELFF

V gene: TRBV6-5
J gene: TRBJ2-7
CDR3 protein: CASSSSGYEQYF

V gene: TRBV6-5
J gene: TRBJ1-2
CDR3 protein: CASSPNSRHGYTF

V gene: TRBV11-2
J gene: TRBJ2-1
CDR3 protein: CASSLRLAGNEQFF

V gene: TRBV7-8
J gene: TRBJ1-1
CDR3 protein: CASSLRGNTEAFF

V gene: TRBV2
J gene: TRBJ1-5
CDR3 protein: CASSAGRASNQPQHF

V gene: TRBV7-8
J gene: TRBJ1-5
CDR3 protein: CASSFDRGSNQPQHF

V gene: TRBV29-1
J gene: TRBJ1-2
CDR3 protein: CSVEAYRPANYGYTF

V gene: TRBV6-1
J gene: TRBJ1-4
CDR3 protein: CASGRIREKLFF

V gene: TRBV13
J gene: TRBJ1-3
CDR3 protein: CASQTGFGNTIYF

V gene: TRBV27
J gene: TRBJ2-3
CDR3 protein: CASSLAGQGRDTQYF